This T cell receptor beta chain was recovered during a study of blood T cell repertoires in COVID-19. Only in-frame clones appear in the TCRdb table, and some are missing; sequencing was by immunoSEQ multiplex PCR. Of tens of thousands of clones listed, less than 90% are singletons. The TCR comes from an elderly woman with acute or convalescent COVID-19. Sequencing was carried out using peripheral blood.

The CDR3 DNA reads as TGTGCCAGCAGAGGACAGGGTGAGTTCGAGCAGTACTTC. This encodes CASRGQGEFEQYF. The chain has TRBV9 and TRBJ2-7, with 8 bases matching TRBD1. CDR1 SGDLS and CDR2 YYNGEE come from the germline V gene. The CDR3 sequence is 13 residues long. V gave up 5 bases and J gave up 6 bases; unmatched junction bases: 7.